Listed below are T cell receptor beta chains from one sample, sequenced in a study of T-cell memory formation after mild COVID-19. TCRdb redid the calling of the 5' RACE reads with MiXCR, one entry per CDR3 protein. Of about 270,000 distinct CDR3 sequences detected, about 16% appear once; the ten largest clones hold approximately 23%. Material for sequencing was PBMCs or a T cell subset sorted from them (not recorded which). These receptors came from a man aged 18 to 29 who had mild COVID-19 (a few samples of this study predate the infection). Cell type and time point are not known. Both conserved end residues are part of each CDR3. D genes are given only for firm matches. Not all rows give a size; the values are once, few, many and, for expanded clones, a class.

TRBV5-1,once,TRBD1,TRBJ1-2,CASSLSTDRTSGGYTF,TGCGCCAGCAGCTTATCCACGGACAGGACTTCGGGGGGCTACACCTTC
TRBV4-1,many,NA,TRBJ1-6,CASSQGSQDLYNSPLHF,TGCGCCAGCAGCCAAGGCAGCCAAGACCTTTATAATTCACCCCTCCACTTT
TRBV7-2,few,NA,TRBJ2-3,CASSLEMGMGNTQYF,TGTGCCAGCAGCTTAGAGATGGGGATGGGGAATACGCAGTATTTT
TRBV6-2/TRBV6-3,NA,NA,TRBJ1-2,CASRDRSRNYGYTF,TGTGCCAGCAGAGACAGATCCCGTAACTATGGCTACACCTTC
TRBV4-3,NA,NA,TRBJ1-4,CASSQDWGKKLFF,TGCGCCAGCAGCCAAGATTGGGGGAAGAAACTGTTTTTT
TRBV5-1,NA,TRBD1,TRBJ2-5,CASSLGLPGTDQETQYF,TGCGCCAGCAGCTTGGGACTTCCAGGGACAGACCAAGAGACCCAGTACTTC
TRBV7-3,few,NA,TRBJ2-2,CASSSMLGGELFF,TGTGCCAGCAGCTCCATGTTAGGCGGGGAGCTGTTTTTT
TRBV7-6,few,NA,TRBJ2-2,CASSWTVALANTGELFF,TGTGCCAGCAGCTGGACCGTGGCGTTAGCGAACACCGGGGAGCTGTTTTTT
TRBV6-2/TRBV6-3,few,NA,TRBJ2-1,CASSHRDVSYNEQFF,TGTGCCAGCAGTCACCGGGACGTCTCCTACAATGAGCAGTTCTTC
TRBV25-1,few,TRBD2,TRBJ2-7,CASSGSVVSESGGPYEQYF,TGTGCCAGCAGTGGGTCCGTGGTCTCGGAGAGCGGGGGACCCTACGAGCAGTACTTC
TRBV4-3,NA,NA,TRBJ2-1,CASSQDDGPSYNEQFF,TGCGCCAGCAGCCAAGATGACGGGCCTTCCTACAATGAGCAGTTCTTC
TRBV9,few,TRBD1,TRBJ1-6,CASSVGGTANSPLHF,TGTGCCAGCAGCGTAGGTGGGACAGCAAATTCACCCCTCCACTTT
TRBV10-3,few,NA,TRBJ2-2,CAISRQEPTTGELFF,TGTGCCATCAGCAGACAGGAGCCGACCACCGGGGAGCTGTTTTTT
TRBV20-1,NA,TRBD1,TRBJ2-2,CSASTDRGGTGELFF,TGCAGTGCTAGCACCGACAGGGGCGGCACCGGGGAGCTGTTTTTT
TRBV9,few,TRBD1,TRBJ2-7,CASSDGTGYYEQYF,TGTGCCAGCAGCGACGGGACAGGTTATTACGAGCAGTACTTC
TRBV7-8,NA,NA,TRBJ2-7,CASSLAGNYEQYF,TGTGCCAGCAGCTTAGCGGGGAACTACGAGCAGTACTTC
TRBV19,few,NA,TRBJ1-2,CASTHSPIRGDGYTF,TGTGCCAGTACCCACTCCCCTATCAGAGGGGACGGCTACACCTTC
TRBV5-1,NA,TRBD1,TRBJ2-5,CASSPRTGGEETQYF,TGCGCCAGCAGCCCCAGGACAGGAGGCGAAGAGACCCAGTACTTC
TRBV19,NA,NA,TRBJ2-7,CASSMWARESYEQYF,TGTGCCAGTAGTATGTGGGCAAGGGAATCCTACGAGCAGTACTTC
TRBV6-2/TRBV6-3,NA,NA,TRBJ2-3,CASPPRVPSTDTQYF,TGTGCCAGCCCCCCCCGGGTTCCAAGCACAGATACGCAGTATTTT
TRBV18,NA,NA,TRBJ1-2,CASSPGRDYGYTF,TGTGCCAGCTCACCAGGGAGGGATTATGGCTACACCTTC
TRBV6-5,few,TRBD1,TRBJ2-1,CASSTGTGVNEQFF,TGTGCCAGCAGTACAGGGACAGGGGTGAATGAGCAGTTCTTC
TRBV6-6,NA,TRBD1,TRBJ1-6,CASDRDYNSPLHF,TGTGCCAGTGACAGGGACTATAATTCACCCCTCCACTTT
TRBV12-3/TRBV12-4,NA,TRBD1,TRBJ1-2,CASRQQGARGYTF,TGTGCCAGCAGACAACAGGGGGCTAGGGGCTACACCTTC
TRBV6-1,NA,TRBD1,TRBJ2-5,CASSETGGWGETQYF,TGTGCCAGCAGTGAGACAGGGGGCTGGGGGGAGACCCAGTACTTC
TRBV9,NA,NA,TRBJ1-3,CASSADGRNTIYF,TGTGCCAGCAGCGCGGACGGGAGAAACACCATATATTTT
TRBV5-1,many,NA,TRBJ2-5,CASSLRGVQETQYF,TGCGCCAGCAGCTTGAGGGGGGTTCAAGAGACCCAGTACTTC
TRBV7-9,NA,NA,TRBJ1-2,CASSYRVRLDSTYGYTF,TGTGCCAGCAGTTATCGGGTCCGTCTAGACAGTACCTATGGCTACACCTTC
TRBV7-2,NA,NA,TRBJ1-6,CASSLDWTQTNSPLHF,TGTGCCAGCAGCTTAGATTGGACGCAGACCAATTCACCCCTCCACTTT
TRBV12-3/TRBV12-4,NA,NA,TRBJ2-3,CASSRPWGDLTDTQYF,TGTGCCAGCAGTCGCCCTTGGGGGGACCTCACAGATACGCAGTATTTT
TRBV4-3,few,TRBD2,TRBJ2-1,CASSRRLAGENNEQFF,TGCGCCAGCAGCCGCCGACTAGCGGGGGAGAACAATGAGCAGTTCTTC
TRBV7-2,many,NA,TRBJ2-5,CASSLARLEETQYF,TGTGCCAGCAGCTTAGCCAGACTAGAAGAGACCCAGTACTTC
TRBV7-2,NA,NA,TRBJ2-5,CASSLRSESMKTQYF,TGTGCCAGCAGCTTAAGAAGTGAGAGTATGAAGACCCAGTACTTC
TRBV5-4,NA,TRBD1,TRBJ1-2,CASRQQGLGGYTF,TGTGCCAGCAGGCAACAGGGGCTCGGAGGCTACACCTTC
TRBV27,NA,NA,TRBJ2-7,CASSLAGTYEQYF,TGTGCCAGCAGTTTGGCTGGAACCTACGAGCAGTACTTC
TRBV3-1,many,NA,TRBJ2-5,CASSQGSQETQYF,TGTGCCAGCAGCCAGGGCAGCCAAGAGACCCAGTACTTC
TRBV7-2,few,NA,TRBJ1-1,CASSQRGGNTEAFF,TGTGCCAGCAGCCAAAGAGGGGGTAACACTGAAGCTTTCTTT
TRBV6-2/TRBV6-3,NA,TRBD1,TRBJ1-5,CASGTGPYQPQHF,TGTGCCAGCGGGACAGGGCCGTATCAGCCCCAGCATTTT
TRBV5-1,few,TRBD1,TRBJ2-3,CASSPGQGSSTDTQYF,TGCGCCAGCAGCCCGGGACAGGGGTCTAGCACAGATACGCAGTATTTT
TRBV10-3,once,NA,TRBJ1-5,CAISESSQPQHF,TGTGCCATCAGTGAGTCGAGTCAGCCCCAGCATTTT
TRBV7-8,NA,NA,TRBJ2-3,CASPSGDTQYF,TGTGCCAGCCCTTCCGGGGATACGCAGTATTTT
TRBV6-2/TRBV6-3,few,TRBD1,TRBJ1-2,CASSYSRGGPYGYTF,TGTGCCAGCAGTTACTCGAGAGGGGGCCCCTATGGCTACACCTTC
TRBV12-3/TRBV12-4,many,NA,TRBJ1-1,CASSPTVMNTEAFF,TGTGCCAGCAGTCCGACAGTCATGAACACTGAAGCTTTCTTT
TRBV7-6,NA,NA,TRBJ1-6,CASSLDRDSPLHF,TGTGCCAGCAGCTTAGACAGGGACTCACCCCTCCACTTT
TRBV18,few,TRBD1,TRBJ2-7,CASSPSQGMREQYF,TGTGCCAGCTCACCATCACAGGGGATGAGGGAGCAGTACTTC
TRBV10-3,NA,NA,TRBJ1-2,CAITEVRDSVGYTF,TGTGCCATCACTGAGGTTCGGGACTCCGTTGGCTACACCTTC
TRBV5-1,few,NA,TRBJ2-4,CASSLELIGNIQYF,TGCGCCAGCAGCTTGGAGCTAATAGGGAACATTCAGTACTTC
TRBV28,many,TRBD1,TRBJ2-1,CASSLPGQGSNEQFF,TGTGCCAGCAGTCTCCCGGGACAGGGATCCAATGAGCAGTTCTTC
TRBV7-3,NA,NA,TRBJ2-5,CASSSLGFGGQETQYF,TGTGCCAGCAGCTCCCTGGGCTTTGGGGGCCAAGAGACCCAGTACTTC
TRBV20-1,NA,TRBD1,TRBJ2-5,CSARQTGPQTQYF,TGCAGTGCTAGGCAGACAGGGCCCCAGACCCAGTACTTC
TRBV5-6,few,NA,TRBJ1-6,CASSHANGALHF,TGTGCCAGCAGCCATGCAAACGGGGCCCTCCACTTT
TRBV6-5,many,NA,TRBJ2-3,CASSTGQSPDTQYF,TGTGCCAGCAGTACGGGGCAGTCTCCGGATACGCAGTATTTT
TRBV9,NA,NA,TRBJ1-6,CASSVTFGGRAPLHF,TGTGCCAGCAGCGTAACCTTTGGGGGTAGGGCACCCCTCCACTTT
TRBV9,NA,NA,TRBJ2-5,CASSVGGEGAETQYF,TGTGCCAGCAGCGTAGGGGGGGAGGGGGCAGAGACCCAGTACTTC
TRBV2,NA,NA,TRBJ2-5,CASSTFLAVGQETQYF,TGTGCCAGCAGTACCTTTTTGGCTGTGGGGCAAGAGACCCAGTACTTC
TRBV5-1,many,TRBD2,TRBJ2-1,CASSPSSGGATYNEQFF,TGCGCCAGCAGCCCAAGTAGCGGGGGGGCGACTTACAATGAGCAGTTCTTC
TRBV12-3/TRBV12-4,few,TRBD1,TRBJ1-1,CASSNGQGNTEAFF,TGTGCCAGCAGTAACGGACAGGGGAACACTGAAGCTTTCTTT
TRBV5-6,many,TRBD2,TRBJ2-3,CASSLPGLAQDTQYF,TGTGCCAGCAGCTTACCGGGACTAGCGCAGGATACGCAGTATTTT
TRBV7-9,medium-sized,NA,TRBJ2-4,CASSGRGILLFEAKNIQYF,TGTGCCAGCAGCGGCCGGGGGATCCTCTTATTCGAAGCCAAAAACATTCAGTACTTC
TRBV6-1,NA,TRBD1,TRBJ1-5,CASRILDRGNQPQHF,TGTGCCAGCAGAATCCTTGACAGGGGAAATCAGCCCCAGCATTTT